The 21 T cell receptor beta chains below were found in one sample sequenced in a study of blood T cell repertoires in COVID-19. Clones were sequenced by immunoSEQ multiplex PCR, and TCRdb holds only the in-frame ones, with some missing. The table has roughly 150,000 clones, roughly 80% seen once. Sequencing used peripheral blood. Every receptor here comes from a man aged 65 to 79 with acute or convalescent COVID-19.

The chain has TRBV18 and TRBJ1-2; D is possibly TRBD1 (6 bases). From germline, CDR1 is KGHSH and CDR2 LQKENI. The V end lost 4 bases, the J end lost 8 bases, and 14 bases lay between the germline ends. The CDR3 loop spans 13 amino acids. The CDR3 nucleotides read TGTGCCAGCTCACAAGACAGACAGGACGGCTACACCTTC. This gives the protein CASSQDRQDGYTF.

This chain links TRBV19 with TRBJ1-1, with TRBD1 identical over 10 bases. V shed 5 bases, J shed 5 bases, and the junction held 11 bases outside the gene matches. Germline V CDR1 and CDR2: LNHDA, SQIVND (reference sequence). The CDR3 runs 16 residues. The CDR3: CASSSSGTGVFTEAFF. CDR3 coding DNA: TGTGCCAGTAGTTCCTCCGGGACAGGGGTGTTTACTGAAGCTTTCTTT.

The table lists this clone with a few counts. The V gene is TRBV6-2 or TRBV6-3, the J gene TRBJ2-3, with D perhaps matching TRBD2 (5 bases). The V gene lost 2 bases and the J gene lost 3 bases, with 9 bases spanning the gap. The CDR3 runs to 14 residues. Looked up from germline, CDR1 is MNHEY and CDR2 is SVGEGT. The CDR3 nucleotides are TGTGCCAGCAGTTACCAGGAGGTAACAGATACGCAGTATTTT. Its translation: CASSYQEVTDTQYF.

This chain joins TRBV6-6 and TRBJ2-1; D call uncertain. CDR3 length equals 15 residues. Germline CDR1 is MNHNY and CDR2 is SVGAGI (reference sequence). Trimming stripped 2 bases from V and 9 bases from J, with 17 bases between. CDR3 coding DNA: TGTGCCAGCAGTTACCCATCGGCGCAGACGGGTGAGCAGTTCTTC. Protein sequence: CASSYPSAQTGEQFF.

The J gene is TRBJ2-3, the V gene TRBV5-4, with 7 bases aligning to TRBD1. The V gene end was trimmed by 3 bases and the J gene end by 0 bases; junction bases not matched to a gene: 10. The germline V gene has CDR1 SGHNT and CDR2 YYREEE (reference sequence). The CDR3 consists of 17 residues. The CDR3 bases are TGTGCCAGCAGCTCAGCAACAGGGGCCACTAGCACAGATACGCAGTATTTT. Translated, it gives CASSSATGATSTDTQYF.

CDR3 DNA sequence: TGTGCCAGCAGCTTAGAACTGGCCAGGGGTAGCAATCAGCCCCAGCATTTT. It codes for CASSLELARGSNQPQHF. The gene calls are TRBV7-2 and TRBJ1-5; the D gene is possibly TRBD1 (6 bases). The CDR3 length is 17 residues. V lost 1 base and J lost 0, with 13 bases in between. Germline V lookup: CDR1 SGHTA, CDR2 FQGNSA.

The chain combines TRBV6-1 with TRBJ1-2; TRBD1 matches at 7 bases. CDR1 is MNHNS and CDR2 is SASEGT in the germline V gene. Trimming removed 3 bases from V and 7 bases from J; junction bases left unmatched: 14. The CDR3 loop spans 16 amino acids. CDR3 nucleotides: TGTGCCAGCAGTGAGGCGGCCGGACAGGCCTCTTCTGGCTACACCTTC. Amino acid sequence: CASSEAAGQASSGYTF.

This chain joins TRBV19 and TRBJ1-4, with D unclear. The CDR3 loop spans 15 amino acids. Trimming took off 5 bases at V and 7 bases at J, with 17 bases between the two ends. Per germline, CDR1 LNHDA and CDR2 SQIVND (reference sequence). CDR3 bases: TGTGCCAGTAGTCCCCGACCCGGAGAAGGTGAAAAACTGTTTTTT. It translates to CASSPRPGEGEKLFF.

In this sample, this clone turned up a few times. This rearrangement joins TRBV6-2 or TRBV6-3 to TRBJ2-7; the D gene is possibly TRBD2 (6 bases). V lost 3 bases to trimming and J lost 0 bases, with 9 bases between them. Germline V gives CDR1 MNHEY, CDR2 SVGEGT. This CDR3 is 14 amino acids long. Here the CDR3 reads CASSYGLSSYEQYF. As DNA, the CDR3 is TGTGCCAGCAGTTATGGACTAAGCTCCTACGAGCAGTACTTC.

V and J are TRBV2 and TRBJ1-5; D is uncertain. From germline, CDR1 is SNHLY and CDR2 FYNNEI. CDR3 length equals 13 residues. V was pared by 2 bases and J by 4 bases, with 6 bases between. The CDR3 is CASSETGNQPQHF. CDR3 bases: TGTGCCAGCAGTGAAACCGGGAATCAGCCCCAGCATTTT.

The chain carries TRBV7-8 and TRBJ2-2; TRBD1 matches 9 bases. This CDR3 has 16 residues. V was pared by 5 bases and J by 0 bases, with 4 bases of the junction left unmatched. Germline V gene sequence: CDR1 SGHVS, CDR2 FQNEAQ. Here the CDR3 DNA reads TGTGCCAGCAGCCCCAGGACAGGGGCGAACACCGGGGAGCTGTTTTTT. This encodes CASSPRTGANTGELFF.

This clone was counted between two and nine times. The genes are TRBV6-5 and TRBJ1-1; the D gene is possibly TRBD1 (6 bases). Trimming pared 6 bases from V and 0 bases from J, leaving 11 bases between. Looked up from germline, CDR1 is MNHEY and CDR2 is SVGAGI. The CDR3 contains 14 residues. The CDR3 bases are TGTGCCAGCAGCGGACAGATTATGAACACTGAAGCTTTCTTT. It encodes CASSGQIMNTEAFF.

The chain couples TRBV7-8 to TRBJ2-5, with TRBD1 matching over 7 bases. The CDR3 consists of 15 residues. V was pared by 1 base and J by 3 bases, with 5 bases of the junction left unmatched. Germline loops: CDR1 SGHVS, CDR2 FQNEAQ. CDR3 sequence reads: CASSLGRQGKETQYF. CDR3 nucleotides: TGTGCCAGCAGCTTAGGGAGACAGGGTAAAGAGACCCAGTACTTC.

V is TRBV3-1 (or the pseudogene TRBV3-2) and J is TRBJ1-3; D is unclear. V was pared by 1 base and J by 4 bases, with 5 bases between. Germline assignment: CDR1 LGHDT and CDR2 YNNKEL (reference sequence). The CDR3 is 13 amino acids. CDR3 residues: CASSQGRGNTIYF. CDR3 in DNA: TGTGCCAGCAGCCAAGGGCGGGGAAACACCATATATTTT.

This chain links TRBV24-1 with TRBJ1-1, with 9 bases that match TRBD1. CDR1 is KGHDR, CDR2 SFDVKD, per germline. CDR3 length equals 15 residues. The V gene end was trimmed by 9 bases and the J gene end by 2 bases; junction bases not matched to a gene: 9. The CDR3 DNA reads TGTGCCACCGGACCTCCGGGACAGGGAAACACTGAAGCTTTCTTT. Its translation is CATGPPGQGNTEAFF.

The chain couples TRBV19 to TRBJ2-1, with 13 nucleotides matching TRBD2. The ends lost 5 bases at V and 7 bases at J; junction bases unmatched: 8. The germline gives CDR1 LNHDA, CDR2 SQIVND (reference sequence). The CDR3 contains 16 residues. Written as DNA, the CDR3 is TGTGCCAGTAGTCCACGGACTAGCGGGAGCTGGAATGAGCAGTTCTTC. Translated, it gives CASSPRTSGSWNEQFF. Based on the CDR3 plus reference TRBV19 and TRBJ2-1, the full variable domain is DGGITQSPKYLFRKEGQNVTLSCEQNLNHDAMYWYRQDPGQGLRLIYYSQIVNDFQKGDIAEGYSVSREKKESFPLTVTSAQKNPTAFYLCASSPRTSGSWNEQFFGPGTRLTVL.

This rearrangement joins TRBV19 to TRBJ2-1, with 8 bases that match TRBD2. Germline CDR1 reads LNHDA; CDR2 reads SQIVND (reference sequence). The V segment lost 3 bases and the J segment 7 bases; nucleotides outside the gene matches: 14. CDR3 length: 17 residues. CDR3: CASSMTSATAASNEQFF. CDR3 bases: TGTGCCAGTAGTATGACTAGCGCAACTGCTGCGTCGAATGAGCAGTTCTTC.

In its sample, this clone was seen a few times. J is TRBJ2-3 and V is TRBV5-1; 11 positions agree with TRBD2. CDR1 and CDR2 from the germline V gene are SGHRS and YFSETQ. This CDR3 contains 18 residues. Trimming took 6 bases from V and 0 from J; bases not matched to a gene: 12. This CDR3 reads CASNPGLAGLGSTDTQYF. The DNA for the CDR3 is TGCGCCAGCAATCCAGGACTAGCGGGTCTAGGGAGCACAGATACGCAGTATTTT.

The CDR3 DNA reads TGTGCCAGCAGGCCCACAGGGAGCTCCTACAATGAGCAGTTCTTC. This sequence encodes CASRPTGSSYNEQFF. The rearrangement uses TRBV6-5 and TRBJ2-1; D perhaps matches TRBD1 (6 bases). The V gene lost 6 bases and the J gene lost 0 bases, with 12 bases spanning the gap. This CDR3 has 15 amino acids. Germline CDR1 is MNHEY and CDR2 is SVGAGI.

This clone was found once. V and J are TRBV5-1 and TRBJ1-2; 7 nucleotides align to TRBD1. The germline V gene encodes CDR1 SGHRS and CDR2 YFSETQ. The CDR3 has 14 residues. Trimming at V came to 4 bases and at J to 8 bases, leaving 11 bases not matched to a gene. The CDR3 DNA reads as TGCGCCAGCAGCCCAGAGACAGGGCTCGGGGGCTACACCTTC. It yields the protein CASSPETGLGGYTF.

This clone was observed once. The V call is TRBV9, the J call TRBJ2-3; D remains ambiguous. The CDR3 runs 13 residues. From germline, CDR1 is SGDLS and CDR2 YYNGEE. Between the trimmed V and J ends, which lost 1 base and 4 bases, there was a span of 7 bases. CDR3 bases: TGTGCCAGCAGCGTAAATCCCGCAGATACGCAGTATTTT. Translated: CASSVNPADTQYF.